The 5 T cell receptor beta chains below were found in one sample sequenced in a study of shared clonotypes between healthy human individuals. The data were produced by immunoSEQ multiplex PCR, yet TCRdb's version contains in-frame clones alone and is incomplete. Of some 2,500,000 clones in the sample, 93% were seen once. What was sequenced was naive CD4+ T cells from PBMCs. The subset was: CD45RA+ positively selected. The receptors originated from a man between 18 and 35 years old in good health. Some clones in this sample may be carry-over from other donors' samples.

The rearrangement joins TRBV6-5 to TRBJ1-2; the match to TRBD1 covers 7 bases. The CDR3 contains 14 residues. Germline V gene sequence: CDR1 MNHEY, CDR2 SVGAGI. V trimming: 4 bases; J trimming: 3 bases; junction bases outside the gene matches: 5. CDR3 DNA sequence: TGTGCCAGCAGTTCACCCGGGACAGACTATGGCTACACCTTC. The encoded protein is CASSSPGTDYGYTF.

This clone has a single count. V and J are TRBV11-2 and TRBJ1-3; no definite D call. The CDR3 is made up of 16 amino acids. The V end was cut by 4 bases, the J end by 2 bases, with 15 bases between. From germline, CDR1 is SGHAT and CDR2 FQNNGV. CDR3 sequence: CASSSQRQATGNTIYF. The CDR3 region has the DNA TGTGCCAGCAGCTCCCAAAGGCAGGCTACTGGAAACACCATATATTTT.

This rearrangement joins TRBV9 to TRBJ1-5; D is undetermined. V gave up 4 bases and J gave up 0 bases, with 11 bases separating them. The CDR3 is 15 amino acids. Germline V gives CDR1 SGDLS, CDR2 YYNGEE. In DNA form, the CDR3 reads TGTGCCAGCAGCCTCACGGCAAATAGCAATCAGCCCCAGCATTTT. Amino acid sequence: CASSLTANSNQPQHF.

The table lists this clone with a count of one. The V gene is TRBV10-3, the J gene TRBJ1-2; maybe TRBD1 (5 bases). Trimming took off 10 bases at V and 7 bases at J, with 19 bases between the two ends. The CDR3 length is 13 residues. In germline, CDR1 is ENHRY, CDR2 SYGVKD. The CDR3 DNA reads TGTGCCACCCGACGGGGGGAGGGAGGTGGCTACACCTTC. As protein: CATRRGEGGGYTF.

This chain uses TRBV30 with TRBJ1-2, with 9 bases matching TRBD1. The CDR3 covers 14 residues. Germline V gene data show CDR1 as GTSNPN and CDR2 as SVGIG (reference sequence). V shed 5 bases and J 4 bases; nucleotides not matched to a gene: 8. The chain's CDR3 is CAWGGTGNFYGYTF. As DNA, the CDR3 is TGTGCCTGGGGGGGGACAGGGAATTTCTATGGCTACACCTTC.